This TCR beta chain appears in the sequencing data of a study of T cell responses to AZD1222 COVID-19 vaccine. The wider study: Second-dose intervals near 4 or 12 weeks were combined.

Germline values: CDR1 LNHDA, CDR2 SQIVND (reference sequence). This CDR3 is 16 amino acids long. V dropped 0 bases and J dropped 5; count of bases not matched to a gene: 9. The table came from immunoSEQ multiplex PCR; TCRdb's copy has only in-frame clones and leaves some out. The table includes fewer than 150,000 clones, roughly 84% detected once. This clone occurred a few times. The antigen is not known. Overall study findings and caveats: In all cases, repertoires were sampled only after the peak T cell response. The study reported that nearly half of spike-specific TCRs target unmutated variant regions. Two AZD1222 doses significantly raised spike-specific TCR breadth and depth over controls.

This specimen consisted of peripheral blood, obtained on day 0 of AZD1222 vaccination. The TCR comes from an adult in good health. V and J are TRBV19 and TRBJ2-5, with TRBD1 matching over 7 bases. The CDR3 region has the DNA TGTGCCAGTAGTATAGATTTGAGAGGGGGCCAGGAGACCCAGTACTTC. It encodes CASSIDLRGGQETQYF. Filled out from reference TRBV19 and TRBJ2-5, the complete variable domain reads DGGITQSPKYLFRKEGQNVTLSCEQNLNHDAMYWYRQDPGQGLRLIYYSQIVNDFQKGDIAEGYSVSREKKESFPLTVTSAQKNPTAFYLCASSIDLRGGQETQYFGPGTRLLVL.